This T cell receptor (beta chain) was observed in a study of CD8 T cells in ankylosing spondylitis. Points from the study as a whole: Characteristic of ankylosing spondylitis blood, it appeared, was a TCR beta motif comprising about eight highly homologous variants. There were earlier reports of some motif variants in reactive arthritis synovial fluid and blood. Clones linked to the disease showed a CD8+ phenotype. They occurred at relatively low frequencies in peripheral blood. Significantly higher representation of disease-linked clones was reported for matched ankylosing spondylitis synovial fluid.

TCRdb used MiXCR to reprocess the 5' RACE reads, holding one entry per CDR3 protein. The sample lists approximately 350,000 distinct CDR3 sequences; around 15% were seen once. There are 16 residues in the CDR3. Deletions cut 5 bases from V and 3 bases from J, with 20 bases between. From germline, CDR1 is SEHNR and CDR2 FQNEAQ (reference sequence). This clonotype was seen a few times. Its antigen is as yet unknown. Input material: blood, either unsorted or a sorted T cell fraction (not recorded which). This receptor was identified in a male donor with ankylosing spondylitis or in good health (not recorded which). The V gene is TRBV7-9, the J gene TRBJ2-7, with D maybe TRBD2 (6 bases). The CDR3 coding sequence is TGTGCCAGCAGCCACTCCCCGGGGGTCGGAGGCTACGAGCAGTACTTC. It codes for CASSHSPGVGGYEQYF.